Listed below are T cell receptor beta chains from one sample, sequenced in a study of T cells in Graves' hyperthyroidism and ophthalmopathy. TCRdb re-derived calls from the multiplex PCR reads in MiXCR, one entry per CDR3 protein. The sample records about half a million distinct CDR3 sequences, about 16% being singletons. The sequenced material came from blood. These receptors came from a woman in her twenties or thirties with Graves' ophthalmopathy. Both conserved end residues are part of each CDR3. A D gene is named only where the DNA matches it firmly. The size field is filled for only some rows; it gives once, few, many or a size class.

D gene,clone size,J gene,CDR3 length,V gene,CDR3 DNA,CDR3 protein
NA,many,TRBJ2-2,14,TRBV12-3/TRBV12-4,TGTGCCAGCAGTTTATCAGGGGGGACCGGGGAGCTGTTTTTT,CASSLSGGTGELFF
NA,many,TRBJ1-1,17,TRBV30,TGTGCCTGGAGTCCCCTTTACAGGGCCGGGGTGAACACTGAAGCTTTCTTT,CAWSPLYRAGVNTEAFF
TRBD2,many,TRBJ2-1,16,TRBV27,TGTGCCAGCAGTGAACTAGGACTAGCGGCATTCAATGGGCAGTTCTTC,CASSELGLAAFNGQFF
NA,few,TRBJ1-1,12,TRBV28,TGTGCCAGCACTAATATCAGGGACGAAGCTTTCTTT,CASTNIRDEAFF
NA,many,TRBJ2-7,13,TRBV11-2,TGTGCCAGCAGCTACAGCGAACCCTACGAGCAGTACTTC,CASSYSEPYEQYF
NA,many,TRBJ2-1,13,TRBV12-3/TRBV12-4,TGTGCCAGCAGTTGGGACATGGTCAATGAGCAGTTCTTC,CASSWDMVNEQFF
NA,NA,TRBJ1-4,12,TRBV20-1,TGCAGTGCTTCAGAGGAGGGTGAAAAACTGTTTTTT,CSASEEGEKLFF
NA,many,TRBJ2-5,15,TRBV6-5,TGTGCCAGCAGTTACTCGGGACGAGTCCAAGAGACCCAGTACTTC,CASSYSGRVQETQYF
NA,many,TRBJ1-1,11,TRBV30,TGTGCCTGGAGGCTGAACACTGAAGCTTTCTTT,CAWRLNTEAFF
TRBD2,few,TRBJ2-2,16,TRBV27,TGTGCCAGCAGTCTAGGTCGGGGGGAGGGGACCGGGGAGCTGTTTTTT,CASSLGRGEGTGELFF
TRBD1,many,TRBJ2-3,15,TRBV2,TGTGCCAGCAATCCCGGGACAGGGGGCACAGATACGCAGTATTTT,CASNPGTGGTDTQYF
NA,NA,TRBJ1-5,14,TRBV28,TGTGCCAGCAGTCACGACGGAGGTGGTCAGCCCCAGCATTTT,CASSHDGGGQPQHF
TRBD2,many,TRBJ2-1,14,TRBV27,TGTGCCAGCCAGGGGGGACTAGCGGGCAATGAGCAGTTCTTC,CASQGGLAGNEQFF
TRBD1,few,TRBJ1-2,16,TRBV27,TGTGCCAGCAGTGCACAGGGGGCCAACTTTGCCTATGGCTACACCTTC,CASSAQGANFAYGYTF
NA,NA,TRBJ1-4,12,TRBV20-1,TGCAGTGCTAGAACCCCGGGGGAAAAACTGTTTTTT,CSARTPGEKLFF
NA,many,TRBJ2-3,12,TRBV7-9,TGTGCCAGCAGACCGGGGACAGATACGCAGTATTTT,CASRPGTDTQYF
NA,many,TRBJ2-1,13,TRBV7-2,TGTGCCAGCACCCAGGCAACCTACAATGAGCAGTTCTTC,CASTQATYNEQFF
TRBD1,many,TRBJ2-2,15,TRBV12-3/TRBV12-4,TGTGCCAGCACCCCTAAGACAGGGGCCAACCGGGAACTGTTTTTT,CASTPKTGANRELFF
NA,NA,TRBJ2-1,14,TRBV9,TGTGCCAGCAGCGTAGGTATGGGTGCCAATGAGCAGTTCTTC,CASSVGMGANEQFF
NA,once,TRBJ1-1,13,TRBV7-2,TGTGCCAGCAGACCCGGGTTGAACACTGAAGCTTTCTTT,CASRPGLNTEAFF
NA,many,TRBJ1-2,16,TRBV30,TGTGCCTGGAGTTCCCCCCGGGGACCGGGGGGCTATGGCTACACCTTC,CAWSSPRGPGGYGYTF
NA,many,TRBJ2-5,16,TRBV11-2,TGTGCCAGCAGCTTTCAGACCCAAGCGTGGGGAGAGACCCAGTACTTC,CASSFQTQAWGETQYF
NA,many,TRBJ2-1,15,TRBV5-1,TGCGCCAGCAGCCTTATTACCGGGAGCCTAGGTGAGCAGTTCTTC,CASSLITGSLGEQFF